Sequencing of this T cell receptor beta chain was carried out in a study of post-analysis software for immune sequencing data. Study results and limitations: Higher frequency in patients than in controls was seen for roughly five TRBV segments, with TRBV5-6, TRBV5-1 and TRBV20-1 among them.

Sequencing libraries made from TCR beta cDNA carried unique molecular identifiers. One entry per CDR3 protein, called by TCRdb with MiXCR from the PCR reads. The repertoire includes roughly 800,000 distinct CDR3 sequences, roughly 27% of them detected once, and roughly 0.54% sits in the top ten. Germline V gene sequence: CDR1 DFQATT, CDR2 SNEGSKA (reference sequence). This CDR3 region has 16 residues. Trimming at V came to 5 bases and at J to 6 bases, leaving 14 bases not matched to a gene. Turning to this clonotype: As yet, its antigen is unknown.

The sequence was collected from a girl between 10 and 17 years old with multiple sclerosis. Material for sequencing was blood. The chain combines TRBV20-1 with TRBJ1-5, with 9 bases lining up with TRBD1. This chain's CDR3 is CSALDRGPVSGQPQHF. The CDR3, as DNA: TGCAGTGCTTTGGACAGGGGTCCGGTGAGTGGTCAGCCCCAGCATTTT.